A single sample gave rise to the 29 T cell receptor beta chains below, sequenced in a study of regulatory T cells in long-lasting Graves disease. Specified time point: newly diagnosed GD, antithyroid drugs for less than 3 months. The TCR library was prepared using RNA isolated from PBMCs. The authors built TCR beta libraries using iRepertoire HTBI primers and Arm-PCR of CDR3 regions. TCRdb ran MiXCR on the multiplex PCR reads and lists one entry per CDR3 protein. The sample has hundreds of thousands of distinct CDR3 sequences; roughly 15% are singletons. The same sample was also used in a study of T cells in Graves' hyperthyroidism and ophthalmopathy.

The material was peripheral blood mononuclear cells (PBMCs), obtained at new diagnosis, from a patient treated with antithyroid drugs. The receptors were gathered from a woman aged 25 to 39 with Graves disease.

This clonotype has at least ten counts. This rearrangement joins TRBV7-2 to TRBJ1-2, with 7 bases that match TRBD1. CDR1 is SGHTA, CDR2 FQGNSA, per germline. This CDR3 spans 15 amino acids. Trimming cost V 5 bases and J 3 bases; bases outside gene matches: 9. This chain's CDR3 is CASSPNRGNDYGYTF. The CDR3 nucleotides read TGTGCCAGCAGCCCTAACAGGGGTAATGACTATGGCTACACCTTC.

V and J are TRBV27 and TRBJ1-5; 10 bases are a match to TRBD1. The CDR3 loop spans 14 amino acids. Germline-derived CDR1 and CDR2 are MNHEY and SMNVEV (reference sequence). The ends lost 2 bases at V and 7 bases at J; junction bases unmatched: 2. Written as DNA, the CDR3 is TGTGCCAGCAGTTTAGGGACAGGGGTCCAGCCCCAGCATTTT. Its translation is CASSLGTGVQPQHF.

The sample holds one count of this clonotype. This chain connects TRBV19 to TRBJ2-3; D is unresolved. Trimming shortened V by 9 bases and J by 4 bases, and 17 bases separated the two germline ends. The germline V gene has CDR1 LNHDA and CDR2 SQIVND (reference sequence). This CDR3 contains 14 residues. The CDR3 DNA reads TGTGCCAGCAGTGAATCCCCCTACCCAGATACGCAGTATTTT. Translation: CASSESPYPDTQYF.

This clonotype was recorded at least ten times. The V gene is TRBV12-3 or TRBV12-4, the J gene TRBJ2-1; TRBD2 matches 9 bases. The CDR3 has 15 residues. J gave up 3 bases and V 7 bases, and 7 bases lay outside the gene matches. The CDR3 sequence: CASNPREGLYNEQFF. The CDR3, as DNA: TGTGCCAGCAACCCGCGGGAGGGCCTCTACAATGAGCAGTTCTTC.

The CDR3 protein is CSASAREGLYEQFF. CDR3 bases: TGCAGTGCTAGCGCGCGGGAGGGCCTCTACGAGCAGTTCTTC. The rearrangement links TRBV20-1 to TRBJ2-1, with 9 bases matching TRBD2. From germline, CDR1 is DFQATT and CDR2 SNEGSKA (reference sequence). The CDR3 contains 14 residues. The V and J ends lost 3 bases and 10 bases, in that order; junction bases with no gene match: 10.

Note on this clonotype: A much larger clone lies one base from this, so it may be a read error. This rearrangement joins TRBV12-3 or TRBV12-4 to TRBJ2-7; D is unclear. The CDR3 sequence is 15 residues long. With 1 base removed from V and 5 bases from J, the gap between germline ends came to 15 bases. CDR3 DNA sequence: TGTGCCAGCAGTTTAGGGGTTCCACCGTCCCACGAGCAGTACTTC. Translation gives CASSLGVPPSHEQYF.

This clonotype was recorded at least ten times. The V call is TRBV2, the J call TRBJ2-6; D is undetermined. There are 16 residues in the CDR3. The germline V gene has CDR1 SNHLY and CDR2 FYNNEI. The V end was cut by 1 base, the J end by 0 bases, with 7 bases between. The CDR3 reads CASSEGLTSGANVLTF. In nucleotides, the CDR3 is TGTGCCAGCAGTGAAGGTCTCACCTCTGGGGCCAACGTCCTGACTTTC.

This clonotype was observed a few times. Its ends do not fully match the called genes, so a read error is possible. The rearrangement links TRBV2 to TRBJ2-7; possibly TRBD1 for D (5 bases). The CDR3 totals 11 residues. Germline V gene lookup returns CDR1 SNHLY and CDR2 FYNNEI. The CDR3 DNA reads as TGTGCCAGCAGTGAAGAGGGGAAGGTGAACTTC. It translates to CASSEEGKVNF.

This clonotype was seen a single time. The chain has TRBV12-3 or TRBV12-4 and TRBJ1-3; possible D gene TRBD1, 5 bases. This CDR3 region has 15 residues. Trimming took 6 bases from V and 0 from J, leaving 12 bases between them. CDR3 sequence (DNA): TGTGCCAGCAGACCCGGGACGGACTCTGGAAACACCATATATTTT. Protein sequence: CASRPGTDSGNTIYF.

Notes on this clonotype: This clone may be a read error of a much larger clone one base away. The V and J genes are TRBV28 and TRBJ2-7, with D perhaps given as TRBD1 or TRBD2 (6 bases each). V was pared by 2 bases and J by 7 bases, with 18 bases between. From germline, CDR1 is MDHEN and CDR2 SYDVKM. The length of the CDR3 is 15 residues. CDR3 DNA sequence: TGTGCCAGCAGTTTACGGGGGCTTCTTGGCAATGAGCAGTACTTC. This encodes CASSLRGLLGNEQYF.

To note about this clonotype: A far more abundant clone sits one base away, making this likely a read error. This chain links TRBV6-2 or TRBV6-3 with TRBJ1-5; perhaps TRBD1 as D (5 bases). V gave up 5 bases and J gave up 1 base, with 21 bases separating them. This CDR3 has 18 amino acids. The germline V gene encodes CDR1 MNHEY and CDR2 SVGEGT. This chain's CDR3 is CASSKRAGGVWSNQPQHF. The DNA of the CDR3 is TGTGCCAGCAGTAAAAGGGCCGGGGGGGTTTGGAGCAATCAGCCCCAGCATTTT.

Many counts were recorded for this clonotype. This sequence joins TRBV13 and TRBJ2-3, with 9 bases that match TRBD2. Per the germline V gene, CDR1 is PRHDT and CDR2 is FYEKMQ (reference sequence). This CDR3 has 15 residues. Trimming at V came to 4 bases and at J to 6 bases, leaving 8 bases not matched to a gene. CDR3 residues: CASSWTSAAVDTQYF. CDR3 nucleotides: TGTGCCAGCAGCTGGACTAGCGCGGCAGTCGATACGCAGTATTTT.

This clonotype was observed many times. The gene calls are TRBV30 and TRBJ1-2; D unclear. Germline CDR1 and CDR2: GTSNPN and SVGIG (reference sequence). CDR3 length equals 13 residues. V gave up 2 bases and J gave up 5 bases, with 12 bases separating them. CDR3 DNA sequence: TGTGCCTGGAGTTCCCGGTTGGGGTATGGCTACACCTTC. Translating it yields CAWSSRLGYGYTF. Based on the CDR3 plus reference TRBV30 and TRBJ1-2, the full variable domain is SQTIHQWPATLVQPVGSPLSLECTVEGTSNPNLYWYRQAAGRGLQLLFYSVGIGQISSEVPQNLSASRPQDRQFILSSKKLLLSDSGFYLCAWSSRLGYGYTFGSGTRLTVV.

This clonotype was found many times. The rearrangement links TRBV7-8 to TRBJ1-2; D gene uncertain. The germline CDR1 and CDR2 sequences are SGHVS and FQNEAQ. V was shortened by 2 bases and J by 2 bases, with 9 bases between the two germline ends. The CDR3 loop spans 14 amino acids. This CDR3 is CASSLNPTNYGYTF. The CDR3 coding sequence is TGTGCCAGCAGCTTAAACCCAACGAACTATGGCTACACCTTC.

This clonotype was observed at least ten times. This chain uses TRBV28 with TRBJ1-4, with TRBD1 as a possible D gene (5 bases). Germline loops: CDR1 MDHEN, CDR2 SYDVKM. Trimming shortened V by 1 base and J by 5 bases, and 17 bases separated the two germline ends. The CDR3 is made up of 17 amino acids. CDR3 DNA sequence: TGTGCCAGCAGTTTATCCCCAGGGTTCGTCCCAAATGAAAAACTGTTTTTT. It codes for CASSLSPGFVPNEKLFF. The full variable domain, with the rest looked up from reference TRBV28 and TRBJ1-4, is DVKVTQSSRYLVKRTGEKVFLECVQDMDHENMFWYRQDPGLGLRLIYFSYDVKMKEKGDIPEGYSVSREKKERFSLILESASTNQTSMYLCASSLSPGFVPNEKLFFGSGTQLSVL.

This chain joins TRBV20-1 and TRBJ1-6; 7 nucleotides agree with TRBD1. CDR1 is DFQATT and CDR2 is SNEGSKA in the germline V gene (reference sequence). The V gene end was trimmed by 4 bases and the J gene end by 11 bases; junction bases not matched to a gene: 11. CDR3 length: 14 residues. The CDR3 region has the DNA TGCAGTGCTACTTCACAGGGGTCAGACACACCCCTCCACTTT. Translating gives CSATSQGSDTPLHF.

This clonotype has at least ten counts. Germline and junction disagree at one end, which may indicate a read error. The rearrangement uses TRBV5-1 and TRBJ1-6, with D hard to call. CDR3 length: 14 amino acids. Germline lookup yields CDR1 SGHRS and CDR2 YFSETQ. CDR3 loop: CASSLGPVSSPLHF. The CDR3 region has the DNA TGTGCCAGCAGCTTGGGTCCAGTGTCATCACCCCTCCACTTT.

As regards this clonotype: Being one base from a much bigger clone, this may be a read error. This chain links TRBV7-2 with TRBJ2-7; D may be TRBD2 (5 bases). The CDR3 runs to 12 residues. The germline V gene has CDR1 SGHTA and CDR2 FQGNSA. Here the CDR3 reads CASRNNDYGQYF. CDR3 DNA sequence: TGTGCCAGCAGAAATAATGACTACGGGCAGTACTTC. The variable domain in full, completed from reference TRBV7-2 and TRBJ2-7, reads GAGVSQSPSNKVTEKGKDVELRCDPISGHTALYWYRQSLGQGLEFLIYFQGNSAPDKSGLPSDRFSAERTGGSVSTLTIQRTQQEDSAVYLCASRNNDYGQYFGPGTRLTVT.

This clonotype was observed a handful of times. This chain connects TRBV6-1 to TRBJ2-1, with a possible D match to TRBD2 (5 bases). Germline assignment: CDR1 MNHNS and CDR2 SASEGT. V lost 3 bases and J 10 bases, leaving 13 bases between the germline ends. The CDR3 contains 13 residues. The CDR3 loop is CASSESSRPEQFF. In nucleotides, the CDR3 is TGTGCCAGCAGTGAGTCTAGCAGGCCGGAGCAGTTCTTC.

This clonotype was picked up a small number of times. The CDR3 protein is CASSIRVEVSPLHF. The CDR3 DNA sequence: TGTGCCAGTAGTATCCGCGTGGAAGTTTCACCCCTCCACTTT. This rearrangement joins TRBV19 to TRBJ1-6; D is unclear. Germline V lookup: CDR1 LNHDA, CDR2 SQIVND (reference sequence). Trimming removed 3 bases from V and 9 bases from J, with 12 bases in between. The CDR3 has 14 residues.

This chain connects TRBV24-1 to TRBJ1-5; D gene ambiguous. CDR1 and CDR2 (germline): KGHDR, SFDVKD. The CDR3 is 14 residues long. The V gene lost 5 bases and the J gene lost 5 bases, with 12 bases spanning the gap. CDR3: CATSGQSRDQPQHF. CDR3 DNA: TGTGCCACCAGTGGCCAGTCCAGAGATCAGCCCCAGCATTTT.

The rearrangement links TRBV4-1 to TRBJ1-2; D remains ambiguous. The CDR3 is made up of 15 amino acids. The germline gives CDR1 MGHRA, CDR2 YSYEKL. V was shortened by 0 bases and J by 5 bases, with 13 bases between the two germline ends. CDR3 amino acids: CASSQDRDEPYGYTF. In nucleotides, the CDR3 is TGCGCCAGCAGCCAAGATCGGGATGAGCCGTATGGCTACACCTTC.

Regarding this clonotype: This may stem from a read error, because a much larger clone lies one nucleotide away. The V and J genes are TRBV6-5 and TRBJ1-2; TRBD1 is a possible D gene (5 bases). The CDR3 spans 15 residues. Germline assignment: CDR1 MNHEY and CDR2 SVGAGI. V was trimmed by 1 base and J by 8 bases, leaving 17 bases between them. The CDR3 sequence is CASSYFIDGTSGYTF. The CDR3 nucleotides are TGTGCCAGCAGTTACTTCATAGACGGGACGTCGGGCTACACCTTC.

The chain employs TRBV18 and TRBJ2-7; weak D call: TRBD2 (6 bases). V gave up 0 bases and J gave up 3 bases, with 15 bases separating them. CDR3 size: 16 residues. CDR1 is KGHSH and CDR2 is LQKENI in the germline V gene. CDR3 in amino acids: CASSPPGGGTFYEQYF. The DNA for the CDR3 is TGTGCCAGCTCACCACCCGGGGGAGGTACCTTCTACGAGCAGTACTTC.

This clonotype was seen ten or more times. This sequence joins TRBV28 and TRBJ2-1; D not resolved. This CDR3 has 12 residues. The germline gives CDR1 MDHEN, CDR2 SYDVKM. Trimming stripped 3 bases from V and 16 bases from J, with 16 bases between. Written as DNA, the CDR3 is TGTGCCAGCAGTTTTATCGGCGGTGGATATTTCTTC. Residues: CASSFIGGGYFF.

The chain recombines TRBV5-6 with TRBJ2-7; D could derive from TRBD1 or TRBD2 (6 bases each). There are 14 residues in the CDR3. In germline, CDR1 is SGHDT, CDR2 YYEEEE. Trimming cost V 6 bases and J 5 bases, with 18 bases left between them. The CDR3 DNA reads as TGTGCCAGCAAGGGTAAGGCTGGGGGGCACGAGCAGTACTTC. It yields the protein CASKGKAGGHEQYF.

This clonotype was counted a few times. CDR3 nucleotide sequence: TGTGCCAGCTCACTAGGACTGGCTGAAGCTTTCTTT. Amino acids: CASSLGLAEAFF. The V call is TRBV18, the J call TRBJ1-1; no definite D call. Trimming pared 4 bases from V and 6 bases from J, leaving 9 bases between. CDR1 is KGHSH and CDR2 is LQKENI in the germline V gene. The CDR3 totals 12 residues.

This clonotype was observed many times. V usage is TRBV6-1 and J usage is TRBJ2-3, with TRBD2 identical over 13 bases. With 6 bases clipped from V and 3 bases from J, the junction kept 6 bases outside the gene matches. Germline V CDR1 and CDR2: MNHNS, SASEGT. This CDR3 has 16 amino acids. CDR3 residues: CASRTGLAGVTDTQYF. CDR3 coding DNA: TGTGCCAGCAGGACTGGACTAGCGGGAGTAACAGATACGCAGTATTTT.

This clonotype has a count of ten or more. The chain recombines TRBV7-9 with TRBJ2-2; 8 positions agree with TRBD2. V dropped 6 bases and J dropped 4; count of bases not matched to a gene: 4. Germline V gene sequence: CDR1 SEHNR, CDR2 FQNEAQ (reference sequence). The CDR3 runs to 14 residues. CDR3 bases: TGTGCCAGCAGACCAAGCGGGAGCACCGGGGAGCTGTTTTTT. Residues: CASRPSGSTGELFF.